The clone carrying this T cell receptor (beta chain) has a count of ten or more. These data come from a study of early T cells in non-severe SARS-CoV-2 infection. Unique molecular identifiers were affixed to single, distinct cDNA molecules. TCRdb analysed the 5' RACE reads with MiXCR anew, one entry per CDR3 protein. Of tens of thousands of distinct CDR3 sequences in the sample, 6.8% were seen once. The CDR3 is 13 amino acids. V lost 3 bases and J lost 2, with 7 bases in between. The specimen was whole blood, collected at baseline. This rearrangement joins TRBV12-3 or TRBV12-4 to TRBJ1-2; D is undetermined. The receptor comes from an adult who was a healthcare worker with PCR-confirmed SARS-CoV-2 infection or an uninfected control (not recorded which). The CDR3 nucleotides are TGTGCCAGCAGTTTTAGACGGAACTATGGCTACACCTTC. It translates to CASSFRRNYGYTF.